This is a list of T cell receptor beta chains from one sample in a study of regulatory T cells in long-lasting Graves disease. Via MiXCR, TCRdb re-called the multiplex PCR reads, giving one row per CDR3 protein. The sample holds 450,000 to 700,000 distinct CDR3 sequences, roughly 14% seen once. This sample also appeared in a second study, on T cells in Graves' hyperthyroidism and ophthalmopathy.

Sequencing used peripheral blood mononuclear cells (PBMCs), obtained at new diagnosis, from a patient treated with antithyroid drugs. All receptors derive from a man aged 25-45 years with Graves disease. Both conserved end residues are part of each CDR3. Fields, in order: D gene, CDR3 length, J gene, V gene, clone size, CDR3 DNA, CDR3 protein. D genes are given only for firm matches. Clone size is shown for a subset of rows, as once, few, many or a class of expanded clone.

d_call: TRBD2
cdr3_length: 15
j_call: TRBJ2-7
v_call: TRBV5-1
clone_size: many
cdr3_nt: TGCGCCAGCAGCTTGGGAGGGACTAGCCGAGTCGAGCAGTACTTC
cdr3_aa: CASSLGGTSRVEQYF

d_call: NA
cdr3_length: 15
j_call: TRBJ2-3
v_call: TRBV6-1
clone_size: many
cdr3_nt: TGTGCCAGCAGATTTTGGGCTACCAGCACAGATACGCAGTATTTT
cdr3_aa: CASRFWATSTDTQYF

d_call: TRBD1
cdr3_length: 16
j_call: TRBJ1-1
v_call: TRBV19
clone_size: few
cdr3_nt: TGTGCCAGTAGCAAGATCGGACAGGGAACGAACACTGAAGCTTTCTTT
cdr3_aa: CASSKIGQGTNTEAFF

d_call: NA
cdr3_length: 16
j_call: TRBJ2-1
v_call: TRBV19
clone_size: few
cdr3_nt: TGTGCCAGTAGTCGCACCAGGGGGGGCGGCTACAATGAGCAGTTCTTC
cdr3_aa: CASSRTRGGGYNEQFF

d_call: TRBD2
cdr3_length: 15
j_call: TRBJ2-3
v_call: TRBV24-1
clone_size: many
cdr3_nt: TGTGCCACCAGTGCCCCTAGCGGGCTCACAGATACGCAGTATTTT
cdr3_aa: CATSAPSGLTDTQYF

d_call: NA
cdr3_length: 16
j_call: TRBJ2-7
v_call: TRBV28
clone_size: many
cdr3_nt: TGTGCCAGCAGTTTAACCTCCCAGAGGGCCACCTACGAGCAGTACTTC
cdr3_aa: CASSLTSQRATYEQYF

d_call: NA
cdr3_length: 14
j_call: TRBJ1-1
v_call: TRBV12-3/TRBV12-4
clone_size: many
cdr3_nt: TGTGCCAGCAGTTTAGCAAACCCGGGAGGTGAAGCTTTCTTT
cdr3_aa: CASSLANPGGEAFF

d_call: TRBD2
cdr3_length: 15
j_call: TRBJ2-5
v_call: TRBV9
clone_size: many
cdr3_nt: TGTGCCAGCAGCGTAGGGGGACTAGTATCAGAGACCCAGTACTTC
cdr3_aa: CASSVGGLVSETQYF

d_call: NA
cdr3_length: 14
j_call: TRBJ2-4
v_call: TRBV18
clone_size: few
cdr3_nt: TGTGCCAGCTCACGTTTAATAGCCAAAAACATTCAGTACTTC
cdr3_aa: CASSRLIAKNIQYF

d_call: TRBD2
cdr3_length: 15
j_call: TRBJ2-4
v_call: TRBV28
clone_size: NA
cdr3_nt: TGTGCCAGCAGCCTTATAGCGGGAGGGCCGGGCATTCAGTACTTC
cdr3_aa: CASSLIAGGPGIQYF

d_call: NA
cdr3_length: 16
j_call: TRBJ2-5
v_call: TRBV13
clone_size: NA
cdr3_nt: TGTGCCAGCAGCTTCCGGGACAAACAGATTACTGAGACCCAGTACTTC
cdr3_aa: CASSFRDKQITETQYF

d_call: TRBD2
cdr3_length: 16
j_call: TRBJ2-2
v_call: TRBV6-1
clone_size: once
cdr3_nt: TGTGCCAGCAGATCGACTAGCGGGAGGGCCACCGGGGAGCTGTTTTTT
cdr3_aa: CASRSTSGRATGELFF

d_call: NA
cdr3_length: 16
j_call: TRBJ2-3
v_call: TRBV5-1
clone_size: NA
cdr3_nt: TGCGCCAGCCACACTAGAGGGACAACTAGCACAGATACGCAGTATTTT
cdr3_aa: CASHTRGTTSTDTQYF

d_call: TRBD1
cdr3_length: 16
j_call: TRBJ2-5
v_call: TRBV27
clone_size: many
cdr3_nt: TGTGCCAGCAGTTTAGGACAGGGATATTCGGAAGAGACCCAGTACTTC
cdr3_aa: CASSLGQGYSEETQYF